The 27 T cell receptor beta chains in this list originate from one sample, sequenced in a study of blood T cells in healthy people across ages. Sample-barcoded 5' priming and a J-beta primer mix drove a second PCR of roughly 6 to 12 cycles. In TCRdb, the 5' RACE reads were re-called with MiXCR into one record per CDR3 protein. This table has 600,000 or so distinct CDR3 sequences, 25% to 30% appearing once. Sequencing was performed on blood. All receptors derive from a woman older than 75 in good health.

This clonotype was seen many times. The CDR3 reads CASTSYTEAFF. The CDR3, as DNA: TGTGCCAGCACCTCATACACTGAAGCTTTCTTT. The V call is TRBV12-3 or TRBV12-4, the J call TRBJ1-1; no reliable D call. V lost 7 bases to trimming and J lost 3 bases, with 6 bases between them. The CDR3 consists of 11 residues.

This rearrangement joins TRBV7-9 to TRBJ2-1; the D call may be TRBD1 or TRBD2 (5 bases each). The ends were cut back, 2 bases at V and 5 bases at J, with 28 bases in the middle. Looked up from germline, CDR1 is SEHNR and CDR2 is FQNEAQ (reference sequence). The CDR3 is made up of 20 amino acids. In nucleotides, the CDR3 is TGTGCCAGCAGCTTAATTCGTTGGCTGACAGAGAGGGAGAAAGACAATGAGCAGTTCTTC. As protein: CASSLIRWLTEREKDNEQFF.

Points on this clonotype: One base away lies a much larger clone, so this may be a sequencing read error. This sequence joins TRBV6-2 or TRBV6-3 and TRBJ2-1, with D possibly being TRBD2 (8 bases). The CDR3 is made up of 14 amino acids. V lost 5 bases and J lost 15, with 23 bases in between. The germline gives CDR1 MNHEY, CDR2 SVGEGT. As DNA, the CDR3 is TGTGCCAGCAGTCGACTAGCGAGGGGGCCCTTTATGTTCTTC. Translating gives CASSRLARGPFMFF.

The chain carries TRBV7-3 and TRBJ1-1; D is unresolved. CDR1 is SGHTA and CDR2 is FQGTGA in the germline V gene. The CDR3 has 13 amino acids. With 5 bases removed from V and 8 bases from J, the gap between germline ends came to 15 bases. As DNA, the CDR3 is TGTGCCAGCAGCGTCGCAGGTCGGGAGGAAGCTTTCTTT. It is translated as CASSVAGREEAFF.

The V gene is TRBV4-2, the J gene TRBJ2-2, with D possibly called TRBD1 or TRBD2 (6 bases each). CDR1 and CDR2 from the germline V gene are LGHNA and YNFKEQ. The CDR3 has 16 amino acids. The V gene lost 0 bases and the J gene lost 6 bases, with 14 bases spanning the gap. CDR3 loop: CASSQDRLGGPGELFF. Written as DNA, the CDR3 is TGTGCCAGCAGCCAAGATCGATTAGGGGGGCCCGGGGAGCTGTTTTTT.

This clonotype was counted at least ten times. The gene calls are TRBV29-1 and TRBJ2-3; perhaps TRBD2 as D (5 bases). This CDR3 comprises 11 residues. Looked up from germline, CDR1 is SQVTM and CDR2 is ANQGSEA. Trimming took 6 bases from V and 6 from J, leaving 10 bases between them. CDR3: CSVTRSDTQYF. CDR3 bases: TGCAGCGTCACTAGATCCGATACGCAGTATTTT.

This clonotype has ten or more counts. V usage is TRBV4-3 and J usage is TRBJ1-6; weak D call: TRBD1 (6 bases). CDR3 length: 16 amino acids. V dropped 0 bases and J dropped 8 bases, with 14 bases sitting between them. Germline values: CDR1 LGHNA, CDR2 YSLEER. CDR3 sequence: CASSQDSGGAYSPLHF. The CDR3 DNA is TGCGCCAGCAGCCAAGATTCTGGGGGCGCGTATTCACCCCTCCACTTT.

This chain connects TRBV20-1 to TRBJ2-1; D call uncertain. V was trimmed by 1 base and J by 10 bases, leaving 11 bases between them. In germline, CDR1 is DFQATT, CDR2 SNEGSKA (reference sequence). The CDR3 has 12 amino acids. DNA of the CDR3: TGCAGTGCTAGAGTTACGCGAGAAGAGCAGTTCTTC. Translated: CSARVTREEQFF.

The rearrangement joins TRBV6-2 or TRBV6-3 to TRBJ1-5, with D perhaps TRBD1 (5 bases). The CDR3 sequence is 14 residues long. V was cut by 5 bases and J by 6 bases, with 14 bases left in between. CDR1 and CDR2 from the germline V gene are MNHEY and SVGEGT. Here the CDR3 reads CASSQFGGRQPQHF. The CDR3 DNA follows: TGTGCCAGCAGTCAATTCGGGGGACGTCAGCCCCAGCATTTT.

This clonotype was counted between two and nine times. Being one base from a much bigger clone, this may be a read error. The rearrangement links TRBV27 to TRBJ1-2; D unclear. V was pared by 5 bases and J by 0 bases, with 13 bases between. The germline V gene encodes CDR1 MNHEY and CDR2 SMNVEV (reference sequence). The CDR3 has 15 residues. For the CDR3, the DNA is TGTGCCAGCAGTCCCGGGAACGGTCCTAACTATGGCTACACCTTC. Translated: CASSPGNGPNYGYTF.

This clonotype occurred a few times. V gene TRBV3-1 combines with J gene TRBJ1-2; no clear D. The CDR3 has 13 amino acids. With 0 bases removed from V and 14 bases from J, the gap between germline ends came to 16 bases. Germline V CDR1 and CDR2: LGHDT, YNNKEL (reference sequence). CDR3 sequence: CASSQDPPGRATF. CDR3 in DNA: TGTGCCAGCAGCCAAGATCCACCGGGAAGGGCGACCTTC.

This clonotype was detected ten times or more. CDR3 residues: CASSIRLAGELFF. Here the CDR3 DNA reads TGTGCCAGCAGCATCCGACTAGCCGGGGAGCTGTTTTTT. This chain joins TRBV7-3 and TRBJ2-2; D might be TRBD2 (6 bases). Germline assignment: CDR1 SGHTA and CDR2 FQGTGA. Trimming pared 5 bases from V and 6 bases from J, leaving 10 bases between. The CDR3 consists of 13 residues.

Only a few counts were recorded for this clonotype. A much larger clone lies a single base off, so this may be a read error. V usage is TRBV7-9 and J usage is TRBJ2-7; 7 bases line up with TRBD2. Germline CDR1 and CDR2: SEHNR and FQNEAQ (reference sequence). CDR3 size: 13 residues. With 9 bases clipped from V and 7 bases from J, the junction kept 12 bases outside the gene matches. The CDR3 DNA reads TGTGCCAGTAGCCGGGACTACGAGGGTGAGCAGTACTTC. Amino acid sequence: CASSRDYEGEQYF.

This clonotype was recorded many times. The chain couples TRBV4-1 to TRBJ2-7; 7 bases are shared with TRBD1. Germline loops: CDR1 MGHRA, CDR2 YSYEKL. V was clipped by 4 bases and J by 3 bases; unmatched bases: 12. This CDR3 has 16 residues. CDR3 in amino acids: CASSPDPGQDDYEQYF. The CDR3 DNA reads TGCGCCAGCAGCCCGGACCCAGGACAGGATGACTACGAGCAGTACTTC.

The table lists this clonotype with many counts. This chain joins TRBV13 and TRBJ2-1; no definite D call. The CDR3 has 12 residues. V lost 6 bases to trimming and J lost 8 bases, with 11 bases between them. Germline-derived CDR1 and CDR2 are PRHDT and FYEKMQ (reference sequence). CDR3 nucleotides: TGTGCCAGCAGGGTCTACAGAGATGAGCAGTTCTTC. Translating it yields CASRVYRDEQFF.

Many counts were recorded for this clonotype. The chain has TRBV20-1 and TRBJ1-2, with TRBD1 matching over 9 bases. Trimming at V came to 1 base and at J to 5 bases, leaving 5 bases not matched to a gene. Germline CDR1 and CDR2: DFQATT and SNEGSKA (reference sequence). This CDR3 region has 14 residues. CDR3 nucleotides: TGCAGTGCTAGAGTCTTAGGACAGGGGTATGGCTACACCTTC. This gives the protein CSARVLGQGYGYTF.

This clonotype was recorded many times. This chain uses TRBV29-1 with TRBJ2-5, with a weak D call TRBD1 (6 bases). CDR1 and CDR2 (germline): SQVTM, ANQGSEA. This CDR3 is built from 14 residues. The V end was cut by 8 bases, the J end by 2 bases, with 18 bases between. The CDR3 DNA follows: TGCAGCACGAAACAGGGCCTCTCACAAGAGACCCAGTACTTC. This translates into CSTKQGLSQETQYF.

The V and J genes are TRBV20-1 and TRBJ1-6; D possibly corresponds to TRBD1 (5 bases). This CDR3 has 17 residues. Germline values: CDR1 DFQATT, CDR2 SNEGSKA (reference sequence). V was clipped by 0 bases and J by 7 bases, with 19 bases between them. For the CDR3, the DNA is TGCAGTGCTAGAGATAGGGGCAGGGCCCTTTCGAATTCACCCCTCCACTTT. It encodes CSARDRGRALSNSPLHF.

Concerning this clonotype itself: A much larger clone differs from this one at a single base, so this may be a read error. This rearrangement joins TRBV4-1 to TRBJ1-4; D is unresolved. Germline loops: CDR1 MGHRA, CDR2 YSYEKL. The CDR3 length is 15 residues. V was shortened by 3 bases and J by 5 bases, with 13 bases between the two germline ends. The CDR3 protein is CASSHRWSVNEKLFF. The CDR3 region has the DNA TGCGCCAGCAGCCACCGGTGGAGCGTAAATGAAAAACTGTTTTTT.

This clonotype was counted between two and nine times. The chain joins TRBV6-1 to TRBJ1-1; D is unclear. This CDR3 region has 13 residues. With 4 bases removed from V and 7 bases from J, the gap between germline ends came to 13 bases. Germline V gene sequence: CDR1 MNHNS, CDR2 SASEGT. CDR3 residues: CASSVRRDYEAFF. DNA of the CDR3: TGTGCCAGCAGTGTAAGAAGAGACTATGAAGCTTTCTTT.

V and J are TRBV4-3 and TRBJ2-7, with D maybe TRBD1 (6 bases). Trimming took 0 bases from V and 1 from J, leaving 13 bases between them. Germline-derived CDR1 and CDR2 are LGHNA and YSLEER. The CDR3 is 16 residues long. The CDR3 DNA sequence: TGCGCCAGCAGCCAAGATACAAGGGGGATTTCCTACGAGCAGTACTTC. This encodes CASSQDTRGISYEQYF.

In this sample, this clonotype turned up many times. V usage is TRBV5-1 and J usage is TRBJ2-7, with D perhaps TRBD2 (6 bases). Germline V gene lookup returns CDR1 SGHRS and CDR2 YFSETQ. Trimming took 6 bases from V and 1 from J, leaving 17 bases between them. The CDR3 covers 15 residues. The CDR3: CASTVGGSASYEQYF. In DNA form, the CDR3 reads TGCGCCAGCACCGTAGGAGGGAGTGCATCCTACGAGCAGTACTTC.

The chain has TRBV30 and TRBJ2-3, with D possibly matching TRBD2 (5 bases). Trimming removed 3 bases from V and 8 bases from J, with 18 bases in between. CDR1 and CDR2 from the germline V gene are GTSNPN and SVGIG (reference sequence). The CDR3 runs to 14 residues. The CDR3 bases are TGTGCCTGGAGAGGTGACTACCCGTTGGGTACGCAGTATTTT. This translates into CAWRGDYPLGTQYF.

This clonotype appeared many times. V and J are TRBV13 and TRBJ1-2, with 11 bases fitting TRBD1. V lost 4 bases to trimming and J lost 4 bases; unmatched junction nucleotides: 2. The CDR3 spans 14 residues. CDR1 PRHDT and CDR2 FYEKMQ come from the germline V gene (reference sequence). The CDR3 is CASSWTGGGYGYTF. The CDR3 region has the DNA TGTGCCAGCAGCTGGACAGGGGGCGGCTATGGCTACACCTTC.

This clonotype was detected many times. The chain carries TRBV5-1 and TRBJ2-1, with 16 bases that match TRBD2. J lost 5 bases, V lost 3 bases, and 5 bases had no gene match. Germline-derived CDR1 and CDR2 are SGHRS and YFSETQ. CDR3 size: 17 residues. The CDR3 spells CASSSGLAGGPNNEQFF. Written as DNA, the CDR3 is TGCGCCAGCAGCTCGGGACTAGCGGGGGGGCCTAACAATGAGCAGTTCTTC.

The sample holds many counts of this clonotype. The rearrangement uses TRBV7-2 and TRBJ2-7; D may be TRBD1 (6 bases). This CDR3 is 14 amino acids long. Germline CDR1 is SGHTA and CDR2 is FQGNSA. V gave up 1 base and J gave up 4 bases, with 11 bases separating them. The CDR3 DNA is TGTGCCAGCAGCTTAGGACAGGTTAATTACGAGCAGTACTTC. This encodes CASSLGQVNYEQYF.

This clonotype was counted a few times. The CDR3 protein is CAWSVGAGNNQPQHF. DNA for the CDR3: TGTGCCTGGAGTGTAGGTGCAGGGAACAATCAGCCCCAGCATTTT. The chain employs TRBV30 and TRBJ1-5, with TRBD1 as a possible D gene (5 bases). V was trimmed by 0 bases and J by 3 bases, leaving 12 bases between them. This CDR3 is 15 amino acids long. CDR1 GTSNPN and CDR2 SVGIG come from the germline V gene (reference sequence).